A single sample gave rise to the 21 T cell receptor beta chains below, sequenced in a study of blood T cell repertoires in COVID-19. Using immunoSEQ multiplex PCR, the repertoire was profiled, and TCRdb retains in-frame clones only, with some absent. The sample has over 200,000 clones, around 87% seen once; the top ten hold less than 3%. Source material: peripheral blood. These receptors came from a woman between 45 and 65 years old with acute or convalescent COVID-19.

A single count supports this clone. This rearrangement joins TRBV14 to TRBJ1-1; D is possibly TRBD1 (6 bases). Trimming took off 1 base at V and 5 bases at J, with 11 bases between the two ends. This CDR3 contains 14 residues. Germline V gene lookup returns CDR1 SGHDN and CDR2 FVKESK. This CDR3 is CASSQVTGNTEAFF. The CDR3 coding sequence is TGTGCCAGCAGCCAAGTAACAGGGAATACTGAAGCTTTCTTT.

The chain is built from TRBV3-1 (or the pseudogene TRBV3-2) and TRBJ2-1; 8 nucleotides match TRBD2. CDR1 and CDR2 (germline): LGHDT, YNNKEL (reference sequence). This CDR3 spans 15 amino acids. With 4 bases clipped from V and 5 bases from J, the junction kept 7 bases outside the gene matches. The chain's CDR3 is CASSPAGGGDNEQFF. The CDR3 DNA reads TGTGCCAGCAGCCCGGCGGGAGGAGGAGACAATGAGCAGTTCTTC.

The rearrangement joins TRBV28 to TRBJ1-2, with 7 bases aligning to TRBD1. V lost 4 bases, J lost 4 bases, and 3 bases stayed unmatched. The length of the CDR3 is 13 residues. Germline V gene data show CDR1 as MDHEN and CDR2 as SYDVKM. This CDR3 is CASSSQGVYGYTF. For the CDR3, the DNA is TGTGCCAGCAGTTCTCAGGGGGTCTATGGCTACACCTTC.

CDR3 DNA: TGTGCCAGTAGTATCTTTTTCGCGCATGGCTACACCTTC. It yields the protein CASSIFFAHGYTF. The rearrangement uses TRBV19 and TRBJ1-2, with D unresolved. Germline loops: CDR1 LNHDA, CDR2 SQIVND (reference sequence). CDR3 length: 13 residues. Trimming removed 3 bases from V and 6 bases from J, with 11 bases in between.

This clone was seen a single time. The gene calls are TRBV7-9 and TRBJ2-5; D may be TRBD1 (6 bases). Deletions cut 5 bases from V and 5 bases from J, with 18 bases between. Germline assignment: CDR1 SEHNR and CDR2 FQNEAQ (reference sequence). The CDR3 totals 15 residues. CDR3 in amino acids: CASSPWTASAETQYF. In DNA, the CDR3 is TGTGCCAGCAGCCCCTGGACAGCTTCGGCGGAGACCCAGTACTTC.

This chain connects TRBV11-2 to TRBJ2-7; TRBD1 aligns across 9 bases. In germline, CDR1 is SGHAT, CDR2 FQNNGV. V was clipped by 4 bases and J by 3 bases; unmatched bases: 13. The CDR3 consists of 17 residues. The CDR3 is CASSSQTGGLGDYEQYF. The CDR3 DNA follows: TGTGCCAGCAGCTCGCAGACAGGGGGATTGGGCGACTACGAGCAGTACTTC.

This clone appeared a single time. The V gene is TRBV7-9, the J gene TRBJ2-7; 12 bases agree with TRBD1. The length of the CDR3 is 14 residues. Trimming took 5 bases from V and 9 from J; bases not matched to a gene: 8. The germline CDR1 and CDR2 sequences are SEHNR and FQNEAQ (reference sequence). The CDR3 DNA follows: TGTGCCAGCAGCCAGGGACAGGGGGCGAATGGGCAGTACTTC. It yields the protein CASSQGQGANGQYF. Full variable domain (rest looked up from reference TRBV7-9 and TRBJ2-7): DTGVSQNPRHKITKRGQNVTFRCDPISEHNRLYWYRQTLGQGPEFLTYFQNEAQLEKSRLLSDRFSAERPKGSFSTLEIQRTEQGDSAMYLCASSQGQGANGQYFGPGTRLTVT.

The gene calls are TRBV7-2 and TRBJ2-7; D is undetermined. Per germline, CDR1 SGHTA and CDR2 FQGNSA. This CDR3 spans 14 amino acids. The V end lost 0 bases, the J end lost 3 bases, and 9 bases lay between the germline ends. CDR3 sequence: CASSLALGLYEQYF. The CDR3 DNA reads TGTGCCAGCAGCTTAGCGTTGGGCCTCTACGAGCAGTACTTC. Full variable domain (rest looked up from reference TRBV7-2 and TRBJ2-7): GAGVSQSPSNKVTEKGKDVELRCDPISGHTALYWYRQSLGQGLEFLIYFQGNSAPDKSGLPSDRFSAERTGGSVSTLTIQRTQQEDSAVYLCASSLALGLYEQYFGPGTRLTVT.

This chain links TRBV28 with TRBJ2-1, with 7 bases aligning to TRBD2. Trimming took 4 bases from V and 4 from J; bases not matched to a gene: 25. The CDR3 loop spans 21 amino acids. Per germline, CDR1 MDHEN and CDR2 SYDVKM. The CDR3 coding sequence is TGTGCCAGCAGTTCCTTCGGACACCGAACGAGTATTGGCGGGGGATACAATGAGCAGTTCTTC. Encoded protein: CASSSFGHRTSIGGGYNEQFF.

The chain links TRBV3-1 (or the pseudogene TRBV3-2) to TRBJ2-5; TRBD1 matches at 9 bases. The V segment lost 4 bases and the J segment 4 bases; nucleotides outside the gene matches: 19. CDR3 length: 19 residues. Germline CDR1 and CDR2: LGHDT and YNNKEL (reference sequence). DNA of the CDR3: TGTGCCAGCAGCCCCTCTCGTCGGCGGGACAGGGAGGGCCCAGAGACCCAGTACTTC. Encoded protein: CASSPSRRRDREGPETQYF.

CDR3 loop: CASSDRGQINEQFF. Here the CDR3 DNA reads TGTGCCAGCTCGGACAGGGGGCAAATCAATGAGCAGTTCTTC. The chain couples TRBV27 to TRBJ2-1; 11 nucleotides agree with TRBD1. The germline CDR1 and CDR2 sequences are MNHEY and SMNVEV (reference sequence). The CDR3 extends over 14 amino acids. The V gene end was trimmed by 8 bases and the J gene end by 6 bases; junction bases not matched to a gene: 6.

The rearrangement joins TRBV7-3 to TRBJ2-2; 8 bases are a match to TRBD2. The germline gives CDR1 SGHTA, CDR2 FQGTGA. V lost 3 bases to trimming and J lost 4 bases; unmatched junction nucleotides: 10. The length of the CDR3 is 17 residues. For the CDR3, the DNA is TGTGCCAGCAGCTTCCAATTGACTAGCGTTAGCACCGGGGAGCTGTTTTTT. This encodes CASSFQLTSVSTGELFF.

J is TRBJ1-5 and V is TRBV7-2, with D possibly being TRBD1 (5 bases). Germline CDR1 is SGHTA and CDR2 is FQGNSA. The CDR3 runs to 15 residues. V lost 1 base and J lost 1, with 8 bases in between. Here the CDR3 DNA reads TGTGCCAGCAGCTTAGAGGGGCTAAGCAATCAGCCCCAGCATTTT. This gives the protein CASSLEGLSNQPQHF.

The rearrangement links TRBV5-8 to TRBJ1-3; tentative D call: TRBD1 (6 bases). The CDR3 loop spans 15 amino acids. Per germline, CDR1 SGHTS and CDR2 YDEGEE. V lost 5 bases to trimming and J lost 0 bases, with 12 bases between them. The CDR3 region is CASSYLQGSGNTIYF. As DNA, the CDR3 is TGTGCCAGCAGTTATTTACAGGGCTCTGGAAACACCATATATTTT.

With respect to this clone: Distinct nucleotide sequences in the sample also encode this CDR3. V usage is TRBV21-1 and J usage is TRBJ2-7; the D call of TRBD1 is as the table states it, not checked on the DNA. TRBV21-1 is flagged as a pseudogene. The CDR3 sequence is 16 residues long. The CDR3 nucleotides are TGTGCCAGCAGCAAGGGGGGACAGGGCAACTCCTACGAGCAGTACTTC. It encodes CASSKGGQGNSYEQYF.

V is TRBV7-8 and J is TRBJ1-6, with 8 bases lining up with TRBD1. Trimming took 1 base from V and 7 from J; bases not matched to a gene: 6. Germline CDR1 SGHVS, CDR2 FQNEAQ. This CDR3 is 16 amino acids long. CDR3 bases: TGTGCCAGCAGCTTAGATTTGGACAGGGTAAATTCACCCCTCCACTTT. It codes for CASSLDLDRVNSPLHF.

This chain joins TRBV7-2 and TRBJ1-1, with D perhaps TRBD1 (5 bases). The CDR3 length is 13 residues. The V gene's germline CDR1 is SGHTA and CDR2 FQGNSA. Trimming left V 4 bases short and J 4 bases short, with 10 bases between. DNA of the CDR3: TGTGCCAGCAGCTACATCCAGGGCACTGAAGCTTTCTTT. This gives the protein CASSYIQGTEAFF. The variable domain in full, completed from reference TRBV7-2 and TRBJ1-1, reads GAGVSQSPSNKVTEKGKDVELRCDPISGHTALYWYRQSLGQGLEFLIYFQGNSAPDKSGLPSDRFSAERTGGSVSTLTIQRTQQEDSAVYLCASSYIQGTEAFFGQGTRLTVV.

This chain connects TRBV27 to TRBJ1-4; 8 bases agree with TRBD1. Germline V gene sequence: CDR1 MNHEY, CDR2 SMNVEV (reference sequence). The ends lost 2 bases at V and 8 bases at J; junction bases unmatched: 4. The CDR3 runs 14 residues. CDR3 sequence (DNA): TGTGCCAGCAGTTTAGGGACAGGTCCCGAAAAACTGTTTTTT. Its protein product is CASSLGTGPEKLFF. The whole variable domain, remainder taken from reference TRBV27 and TRBJ1-4, is EAQVTQNPRYLITVTGKKLTVTCSQNMNHEYMSWYRQDPGLGLRQIYYSMNVEVTDKGDVPEGYKVSRKEKRNFPLILESPSPNQTSLYFCASSLGTGPEKLFFGSGTQLSVL.

About this clone: The identical CDR3 is also encoded by other nucleotide sequences in the sample. This chain links TRBV9 with TRBJ2-1; D gene unclear. Trimming took 2 bases from V and 4 from J, leaving 7 bases between them. This CDR3 has 13 amino acids. The germline V gene has CDR1 SGDLS and CDR2 YYNGEE. CDR3 sequence (DNA): TGTGCCAGCAGCGTCCAGGCGTACAATGAGCAGTTCTTC. Translating it yields CASSVQAYNEQFF.

V gene TRBV5-5 combines with J gene TRBJ2-7; D remains ambiguous. The CDR3 has 12 residues. Germline V gives CDR1 SGHKS, CDR2 YYEKEE (reference sequence). V was shortened by 2 bases and J by 3 bases, with 6 bases between the two germline ends. CDR3 loop: CASSLNSYEQYF. The CDR3 DNA reads as TGTGCCAGCAGCTTAAACAGCTACGAGCAGTACTTC.

The chain employs TRBV7-9 and TRBJ2-1; D gene unclear. This CDR3 has 16 amino acids. Trimming removed 3 bases from V and 9 bases from J, with 21 bases in between. Germline V lookup: CDR1 SEHNR, CDR2 FQNEAQ (reference sequence). CDR3 in DNA: TGTGCCAGCAGCTTCGGATGGCCGGAGACCTACGCTGAGCAGTTCTTC. Translated, it gives CASSFGWPETYAEQFF.